Presented here are 27 T cell receptor beta chains from one specimen sequenced in a study of OX40 agonist ivuxolimab in advanced cancers. Generated by immunoSEQ multiplex PCR, the TCRdb table keeps only in-frame clones and is missing some. The data show around 70,000 clones, roughly 82% seen once. The sample here was CD4+ or CD8+ T cells sorted from blood, taken in a trial of the OX40 agonist ivuxolimab. Every receptor here comes from an adult with an advanced solid tumor such as melanoma, head and neck, liver or kidney cancer.

The chain combines TRBV7-9 with TRBJ1-3; 7 positions match TRBD1. Trimming at V came to 8 bases and at J to 2 bases, leaving 6 bases not matched to a gene. The length of the CDR3 is 14 residues. Germline V lookup: CDR1 SEHNR, CDR2 FQNEAQ (reference sequence). As DNA, the CDR3 is TGTGCCAGCGGAAGCGACAGGGCTGGAAACACCATATATTTT. Its translation: CASGSDRAGNTIYF.

The V and J genes are TRBV5-1 and TRBJ2-1; TRBD2 aligns across 7 bases. Germline V gene lookup returns CDR1 SGHRS and CDR2 YFSETQ. Trimming removed 1 base from V and 2 bases from J; junction bases left unmatched: 9. The CDR3 loop spans 17 amino acids. The chain's CDR3 is CASSLHFPGGTYNEQFF. Here the CDR3 DNA reads TGCGCCAGCAGCTTGCACTTTCCCGGGGGGACCTACAATGAGCAGTTCTTC. Full variable domain (missing parts from reference TRBV5-1 and TRBJ2-1): KAGVTQTPRYLIKTRGQQVTLSCSPISGHRSVSWYQQTPGQGLQFLFEYFSETQRNKGNFPGRFSGRQFSNSRSEMNVSTLELGDSALYLCASSLHFPGGTYNEQFFGPGTRLTVL.

CDR3 DNA: TGTGCCAGCAGTGATTCTGGACAGCTGAACACTGAAGCTTTCTTT. Protein sequence: CASSDSGQLNTEAFF. V is TRBV25-1 and J is TRBJ1-1; weak D call: TRBD1 (6 bases). Trimming removed 3 bases at V and 0 bases at J, with 11 bases between. CDR3 size: 15 residues. Germline V gene data show CDR1 as MGHDK and CDR2 as SYGVNS.

This chain connects TRBV5-1 to TRBJ1-1; no clear D gene. Germline V gene lookup returns CDR1 SGHRS and CDR2 YFSETQ. Trimming stripped 1 base from V and 4 bases from J, with 17 bases between. The CDR3 has 16 amino acids. This CDR3 is CASSLSGGWGFTEAFF. In nucleotides, the CDR3 is TGCGCCAGCAGCTTGTCGGGTGGTTGGGGTTTCACTGAAGCTTTCTTT.

The chain joins TRBV12-5 to TRBJ1-1; D is unresolved. CDR3 size: 13 residues. V was cut by 4 bases and J by 0 bases, with 6 bases left in between. CDR1 and CDR2 from the germline V gene are LGHNT and FRNRAP. CDR3 sequence reads: CASGSDMNTEAFF. The CDR3, as DNA: TGTGCTAGTGGTTCCGATATGAACACTGAAGCTTTCTTT.

CDR3 in DNA: TGTGCCAGCTCCTATACAGATACGCAGTATTTT. Its translation is CASSYTDTQYF. V usage is TRBV18 and J usage is TRBJ2-3; unclear D gene. The length of the CDR3 is 11 residues. V was shortened by 6 bases and J by 3 bases, with 4 bases between the two germline ends. Germline CDR1 and CDR2: KGHSH and LQKENI.

The chain recombines TRBV18 with TRBJ2-1; 7 bases agree with TRBD2. This CDR3 has 14 amino acids. Germline trimming cut 0 bases from V and 6 bases from J; bases unmatched to any gene: 2. Germline V lookup: CDR1 KGHSH, CDR2 LQKENI. CDR3 coding DNA: TGTGCCAGCTCACCACCGGGGGGGGGCAATGAGCAGTTCTTC. Its translation is CASSPPGGGNEQFF.

This sequence joins TRBV30 and TRBJ1-2, with D possibly being TRBD1 (6 bases). With 8 bases removed from V and 5 bases from J, the gap between germline ends came to 18 bases. CDR3 length equals 13 residues. In germline, CDR1 is GTSNPN, CDR2 SVGIG (reference sequence). CDR3 DNA sequence: TGTGCCCGCCTAGGGGGAGGAGTGTATGGCTACACCTTC. Translation gives CARLGGGVYGYTF.

The V call is TRBV30, the J call TRBJ2-2, with D perhaps assigned TRBD1 or TRBD2 (6 bases each). Trimming shortened V by 1 base and J by 8 bases, and 8 bases separated the two germline ends. The CDR3 contains 12 residues. CDR1 is GTSNPN, CDR2 SVGIG, per germline (reference sequence). The CDR3 loop is CAWSAGAGELFF. The CDR3 DNA is TGTGCCTGGAGTGCGGGGGCTGGGGAGCTGTTTTTT.

The genes are TRBV7-2 and TRBJ2-1; D not resolved. Germline CDR1 SGHTA, CDR2 FQGNSA. V gave up 1 base and J gave up 9 bases, with 7 bases separating them. The CDR3 runs 12 residues. The CDR3 DNA reads TGTGCCAGCAGCTTAGTTCCCTTTGAGCAGTTCTTC. This sequence encodes CASSLVPFEQFF.

The CDR3 DNA reads TGTGCCATCGGGGACAGGGGGAACACTGAAGCTTTCTTT. Translated: CAIGDRGNTEAFF. The gene calls are TRBV10-3 and TRBJ1-1, with TRBD1 identical over 10 bases. Germline CDR1 and CDR2: ENHRY and SYGVKD. Losses at the gene ends were 8 bases for V and 1 base for J; bases not matched to a gene: 1. The CDR3 runs 13 residues.

J is TRBJ2-4 and V is TRBV5-4; the D gene could be TRBD1 or TRBD2 (6 bases each). The CDR3 spans 11 residues. Per the germline V gene, CDR1 is SGHNT and CDR2 is YYREEE (reference sequence). Trimming left V 9 bases short and J 9 bases short, with 13 bases between. CDR3 residues: CAMAGGGIQYF. The CDR3 DNA is TGTGCCATGGCCGGGGGCGGCATTCAGTACTTC.

This clone turned up a few times. The J gene is TRBJ1-5, the V gene TRBV4-3; 7 bases line up with TRBD1. Germline V gene sequence: CDR1 LGHNA, CDR2 YSLEER. The CDR3 is 16 residues long. Unmatched junction bases numbered 4, after V lost 0 bases and J lost 2 bases. The CDR3 loop reads CASSQEYRGGNQPQHF. The CDR3 nucleotides are TGCGCCAGCAGCCAAGAGTACAGGGGAGGCAATCAGCCCCAGCATTTT.

This clone was seen once. This chain joins TRBV5-1 and TRBJ2-7; 7 bases line up with TRBD1. The CDR3 length is 13 residues. Germline CDR1 and CDR2: SGHRS and YFSETQ. V lost 1 base, J lost 6 bases, and 4 bases stayed unmatched. DNA of the CDR3: TGCGCCAGCAGCTTGTATACAGGGGTCGAGCAGTACTTC. It translates to CASSLYTGVEQYF.

This clone is a singleton in its sample. The rearrangement uses TRBV4-1 and TRBJ2-1, with D tentatively TRBD2 (5 bases). Germline V gene sequence: CDR1 MGHRA, CDR2 YSYEKL. The CDR3 has 16 amino acids. Deletions cut 4 bases from V and 4 bases from J, with 17 bases between. The CDR3 nucleotides read TGCGCCAGCAGCCTTACACTGGAGGAGAGGTACAATGAGCAGTTCTTC. Residues: CASSLTLEERYNEQFF.

The rearrangement links TRBV6-1 to TRBJ2-7; D is undetermined. V dropped 6 bases and J dropped 4 bases, with 16 bases sitting between them. CDR3 length equals 14 residues. Germline-derived CDR1 and CDR2 are MNHNS and SASEGT. The CDR3 coding sequence is TGTGCCAGCAGGCCGAACGGAAGAGGATACGAGCAGTACTTC. As protein: CASRPNGRGYEQYF.

CDR3 sequence reads: CASSYGQEAFF. As DNA, the CDR3 is TGTGCCAGCAGTTACGGACAAGAAGCTTTCTTT. The chain carries TRBV6-6 and TRBJ1-1; tentative D call: TRBD1 (5 bases). Germline values: CDR1 MNHNY, CDR2 SVGAGI (reference sequence). With 2 bases removed from V and 8 bases from J, the gap between germline ends came to 6 bases. This CDR3 is built from 11 residues.

The V call is TRBV19, the J call TRBJ1-4; 10 bases agree with TRBD1. V lost 8 bases to trimming and J lost 5 bases; unmatched junction nucleotides: 5. CDR1 is LNHDA, CDR2 SQIVND, per germline (reference sequence). The CDR3 runs 14 residues. The CDR3 coding sequence is TGTGCCAGTGCTGGGACAGGGGCCAATGAAAAACTGTTTTTT. This gives the protein CASAGTGANEKLFF.

The chain combines TRBV6-1 with TRBJ1-2; 9 nucleotides match TRBD1. Germline V gives CDR1 MNHNS, CDR2 SASEGT. The V and J ends lost 2 bases and 7 bases, in that order; junction bases with no gene match: 5. This CDR3 has 14 residues. CDR3 DNA: TGTGCCAGCAGTGAACTAACAGGGGGCTTTGGCTACACCTTC. Protein product: CASSELTGGFGYTF.

Comments on this clone: Additional DNA sequences in this sample encode the identical CDR3. The rearrangement links TRBV7-2 to TRBJ1-1; D is perhaps TRBD1 (5 bases). Trimming cost V 1 base and J 0 bases, with 6 bases left between them. Germline CDR1 reads SGHTA; CDR2 reads FQGNSA. The CDR3 extends over 14 amino acids. DNA for the CDR3: TGTGCCAGCAGCTTAGGACAGCTGAACACTGAAGCTTTCTTT. Its translation is CASSLGQLNTEAFF.

The chain is built from TRBV6-5 and TRBJ2-7; D is perhaps TRBD1 (5 bases). The V gene's germline CDR1 is MNHEY and CDR2 SVGAGI. The CDR3 loop spans 15 amino acids. The germline V and J ends were trimmed by 5 bases and 3 bases, with 17 bases remaining between them. The CDR3, as DNA: TGTGCCAGCAGTATAACAGGAGCAGGAGTCTACGAGCAGTACTTC. It yields the protein CASSITGAGVYEQYF.

This sequence joins TRBV18 and TRBJ2-3; no firm D call. CDR1 is KGHSH and CDR2 is LQKENI in the germline V gene. CDR3 length: 12 amino acids. V was shortened by 4 bases and J by 3 bases, with 5 bases between the two germline ends. CDR3 DNA sequence: TGTGCCAGCTCACTCTCTACAGATACGCAGTATTTT. It encodes CASSLSTDTQYF.

This sequence joins TRBV19 and TRBJ1-4; possibly TRBD1 for D (6 bases). CDR3 length: 16 residues. Germline V gene lookup returns CDR1 LNHDA and CDR2 SQIVND (reference sequence). Trimming pared 5 bases from V and 0 bases from J, leaving 13 bases between. The CDR3 spells CASSLRGGSTNEKLFF. The CDR3 nucleotides are TGTGCCAGTAGTCTGAGGGGGGGGTCAACTAATGAAAAACTGTTTTTT.

The CDR3 reads CASSPENIYGYTF. The CDR3, as DNA: TGTGCCAGCTCACCGGAGAACATATATGGCTACACCTTC. The chain employs TRBV18 and TRBJ1-2; D gene ambiguous. Germline V gene data show CDR1 as KGHSH and CDR2 as LQKENI. V was pared by 3 bases and J by 5 bases, with 10 bases between. The CDR3 runs to 13 residues.

The rearrangement uses TRBV4-2 and TRBJ1-5; the D gene is possibly TRBD1 (6 bases). The germline V and J ends were trimmed by 0 bases and 7 bases, with 16 bases remaining between them. CDR1 is LGHNA, CDR2 YNFKEQ, per germline. The CDR3 has 16 residues. CDR3 bases: TGTGCCAGCAGCCAAGATCGGGCAGGGGCCAGACAGCCCCAGCATTTT. The encoded protein is CASSQDRAGARQPQHF.

This clone was observed a handful of times. Relative to the germline gene, one junction end is altered; a read error may explain this. The CDR3 loop is CASSGTGLPIAVF. The CDR3 nucleotides read TGTGCCAGCAGCGGGACAGGGCTTCCGATTGCCGTCTTC. This chain links TRBV2 with TRBJ1-2; 9 bases agree with TRBD1. Germline V gives CDR1 SNHLY, CDR2 FYNNEI. This CDR3 comprises 13 residues.

This clone was counted a few times. The J gene is TRBJ2-7, the V gene TRBV7-6; 9 bases are shared with TRBD1. This CDR3 region has 14 residues. V dropped 4 bases and J dropped 2; count of bases not matched to a gene: 3. Germline V gene lookup returns CDR1 SGHVS and CDR2 FNYEAQ. This CDR3 reads CASSSGTGTYEQYF. The CDR3, as DNA: TGTGCCAGCAGCTCGGGGACAGGGACCTACGAGCAGTACTTC.